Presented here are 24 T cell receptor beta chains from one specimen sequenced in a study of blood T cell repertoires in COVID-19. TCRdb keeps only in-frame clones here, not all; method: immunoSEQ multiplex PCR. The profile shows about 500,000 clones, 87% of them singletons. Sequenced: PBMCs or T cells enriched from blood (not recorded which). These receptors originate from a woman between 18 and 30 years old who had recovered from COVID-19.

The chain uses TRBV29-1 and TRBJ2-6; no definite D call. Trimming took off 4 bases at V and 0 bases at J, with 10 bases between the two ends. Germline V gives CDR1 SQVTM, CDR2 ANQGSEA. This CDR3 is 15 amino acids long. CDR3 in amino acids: CSVVGTGSGANVLTF. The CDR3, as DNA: TGCAGCGTTGTAGGAACGGGCTCTGGGGCCAACGTCCTGACTTTC.

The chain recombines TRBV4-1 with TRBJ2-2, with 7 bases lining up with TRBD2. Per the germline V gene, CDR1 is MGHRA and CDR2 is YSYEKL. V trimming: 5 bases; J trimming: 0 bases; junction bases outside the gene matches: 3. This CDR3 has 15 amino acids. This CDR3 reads CASSIGLANTGELFF. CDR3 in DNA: TGCGCCAGCAGCATAGGACTAGCGAACACCGGGGAGCTGTTTTTT.

The CDR3: CASNPPGQGGGNQPQHF. The CDR3, as DNA: TGTGCCAGCAACCCTCCGGGACAGGGAGGGGGCAATCAGCCCCAGCATTTT. J is TRBJ1-5 and V is TRBV2; TRBD1 matches at 9 bases. Trimming cost V 7 bases and J 2 bases; bases outside gene matches: 12. The germline V gene encodes CDR1 SNHLY and CDR2 FYNNEI. This CDR3 region has 17 residues.

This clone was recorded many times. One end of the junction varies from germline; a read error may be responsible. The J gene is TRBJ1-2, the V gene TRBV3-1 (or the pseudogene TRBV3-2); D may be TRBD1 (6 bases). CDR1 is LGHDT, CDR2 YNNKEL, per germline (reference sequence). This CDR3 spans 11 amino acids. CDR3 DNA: TGTGCCAGCAGCCAGCACGGGACAACGGCCTTC. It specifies CASSQHGTTAF.

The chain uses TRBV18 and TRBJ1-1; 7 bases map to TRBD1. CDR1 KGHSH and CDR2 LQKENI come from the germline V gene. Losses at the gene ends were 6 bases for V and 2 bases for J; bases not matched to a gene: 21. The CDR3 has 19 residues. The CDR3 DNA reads TGTGCCAGCTCTAATAGGGCACAGGGGAATGTTTTGGCCAACACTGAAGCTTTCTTT. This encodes CASSNRAQGNVLANTEAFF.

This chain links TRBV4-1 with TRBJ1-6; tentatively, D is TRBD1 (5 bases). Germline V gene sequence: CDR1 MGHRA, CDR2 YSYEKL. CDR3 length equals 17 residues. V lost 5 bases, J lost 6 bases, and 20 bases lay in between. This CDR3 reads CASSSRGGKVSNSPLHF. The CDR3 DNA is TGCGCCAGCAGCTCACGGGGGGGGAAGGTTAGTAATTCACCCCTCCACTTT.

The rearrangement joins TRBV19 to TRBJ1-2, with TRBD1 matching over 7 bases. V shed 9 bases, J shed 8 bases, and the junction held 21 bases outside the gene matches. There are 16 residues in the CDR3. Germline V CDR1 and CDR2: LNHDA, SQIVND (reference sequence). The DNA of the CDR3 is TGTGCCAGCTCCGGACAGGTGGAGGTTGAGGAGAAAGGCTACACCTTC. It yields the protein CASSGQVEVEEKGYTF.

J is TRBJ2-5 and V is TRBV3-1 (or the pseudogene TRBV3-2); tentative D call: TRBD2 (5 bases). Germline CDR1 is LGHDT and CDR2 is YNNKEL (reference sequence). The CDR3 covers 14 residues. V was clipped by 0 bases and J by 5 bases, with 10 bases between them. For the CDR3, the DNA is TGTGCCAGCAGCCAAGAGGCTAGCCTGGAGACCCAGTACTTC. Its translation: CASSQEASLETQYF.

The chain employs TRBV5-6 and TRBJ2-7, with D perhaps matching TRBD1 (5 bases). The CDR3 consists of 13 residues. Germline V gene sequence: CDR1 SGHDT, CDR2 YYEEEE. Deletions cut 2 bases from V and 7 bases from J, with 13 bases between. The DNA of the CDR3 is TGTGCCAGCAGCTTATCAGGGTTCGGGGAGCAGTACTTC. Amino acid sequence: CASSLSGFGEQYF.

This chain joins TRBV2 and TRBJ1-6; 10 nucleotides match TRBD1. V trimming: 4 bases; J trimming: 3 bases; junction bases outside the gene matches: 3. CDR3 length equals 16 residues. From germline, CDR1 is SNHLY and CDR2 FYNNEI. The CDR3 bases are TGTGCCAGCAGTGGGGACAGGGGCCTCTATAATTCACCCCTCCACTTT. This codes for CASSGDRGLYNSPLHF.

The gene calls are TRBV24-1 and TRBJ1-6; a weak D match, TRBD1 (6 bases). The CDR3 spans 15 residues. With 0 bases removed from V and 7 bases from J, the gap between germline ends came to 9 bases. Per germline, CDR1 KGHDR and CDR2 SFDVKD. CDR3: CATSDLTGMNSPLHF. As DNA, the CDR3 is TGTGCCACCAGTGATTTGACAGGGATGAATTCACCCCTCCACTTT.

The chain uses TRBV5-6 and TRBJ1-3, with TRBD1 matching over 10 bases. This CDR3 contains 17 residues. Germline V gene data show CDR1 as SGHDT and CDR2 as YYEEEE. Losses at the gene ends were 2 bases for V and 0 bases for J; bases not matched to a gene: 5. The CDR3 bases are TGTGCCAGCAGCTTCGGGACAGGGGAATCCTCTGGAAACACCATATATTTT. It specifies CASSFGTGESSGNTIYF.

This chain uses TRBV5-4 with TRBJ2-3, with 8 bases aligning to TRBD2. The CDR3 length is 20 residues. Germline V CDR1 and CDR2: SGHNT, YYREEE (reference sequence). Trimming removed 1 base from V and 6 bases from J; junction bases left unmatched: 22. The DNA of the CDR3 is TGTGCCAGCAGCTTGCGGAGCGGGGGAAGGAAACTCCCCTCCGCGGATACGCAGTATTTT. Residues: CASSLRSGGRKLPSADTQYF.

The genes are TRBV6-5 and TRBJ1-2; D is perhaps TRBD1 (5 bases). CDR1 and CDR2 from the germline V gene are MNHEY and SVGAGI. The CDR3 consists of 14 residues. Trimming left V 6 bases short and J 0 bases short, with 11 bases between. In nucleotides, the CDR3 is TGTGCCAGCAGCCTGACAGTTACTAACTATGGCTACACCTTC. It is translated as CASSLTVTNYGYTF.

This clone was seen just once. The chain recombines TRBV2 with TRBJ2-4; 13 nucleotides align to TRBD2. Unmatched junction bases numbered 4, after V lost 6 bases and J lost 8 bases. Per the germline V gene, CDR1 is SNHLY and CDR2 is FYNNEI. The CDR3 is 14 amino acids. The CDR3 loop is CASRAGTSGDIQYF. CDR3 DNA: TGTGCCAGCAGGGCCGGGACTAGCGGGGACATTCAGTACTTC.

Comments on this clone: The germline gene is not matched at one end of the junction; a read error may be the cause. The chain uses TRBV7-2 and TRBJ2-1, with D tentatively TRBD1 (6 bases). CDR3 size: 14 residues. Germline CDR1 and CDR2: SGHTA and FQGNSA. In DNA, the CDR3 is TGTGCCAGCAGCTCGCCTAGGGGGAACAACGAGCAGTTCTTC. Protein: CASSSPRGNNEQFF.

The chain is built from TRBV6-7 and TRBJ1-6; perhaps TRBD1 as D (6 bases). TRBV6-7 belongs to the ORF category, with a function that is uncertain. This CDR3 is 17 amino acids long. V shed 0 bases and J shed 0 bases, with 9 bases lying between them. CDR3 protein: CASSYSTGSSYNSPLHF. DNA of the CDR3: TGTGCCAGCAGTTACTCGACAGGAAGCTCCTATAATTCACCCCTCCACTTT.

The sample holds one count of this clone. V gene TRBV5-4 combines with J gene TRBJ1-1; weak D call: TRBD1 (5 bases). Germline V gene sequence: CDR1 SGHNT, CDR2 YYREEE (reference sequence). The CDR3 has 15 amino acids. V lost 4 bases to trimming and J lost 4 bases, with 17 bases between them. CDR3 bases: TGTGCCAGCAGCCCTACCCCCTTGGGGGGCACTGAAGCTTTCTTT. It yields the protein CASSPTPLGGTEAFF. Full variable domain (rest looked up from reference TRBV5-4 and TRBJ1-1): ETGVTQSPTHLIKTRGQQVTLRCSSQSGHNTVSWYQQALGQGPQFIFQYYREEENGRGNFPPRFSGLQFPNYSSELNVNALELDDSALYLCASSPTPLGGTEAFFGQGTRLTVV.

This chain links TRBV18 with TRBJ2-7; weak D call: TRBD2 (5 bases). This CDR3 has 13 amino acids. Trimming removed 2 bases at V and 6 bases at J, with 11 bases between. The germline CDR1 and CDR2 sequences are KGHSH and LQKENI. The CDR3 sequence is CASSPKLEGEQYF. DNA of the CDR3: TGTGCCAGCTCACCAAAGCTAGAGGGCGAGCAGTACTTC. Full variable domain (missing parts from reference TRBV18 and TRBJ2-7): NAGVMQNPRHLVRRRGQEARLRCSPMKGHSHVYWYRQLPEEGLKFMVYLQKENIIDESGMPKERFSAEFPKEGPSILRIQQVVRGDSAAYFCASSPKLEGEQYFGPGTRLTVT.

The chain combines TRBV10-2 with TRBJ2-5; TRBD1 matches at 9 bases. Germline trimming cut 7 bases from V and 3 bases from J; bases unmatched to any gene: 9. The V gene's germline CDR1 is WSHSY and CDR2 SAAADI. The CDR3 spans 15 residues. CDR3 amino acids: CASNKGQGREETQYF. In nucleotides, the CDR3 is TGCGCCAGCAACAAAGGACAGGGGAGAGAAGAGACCCAGTACTTC.

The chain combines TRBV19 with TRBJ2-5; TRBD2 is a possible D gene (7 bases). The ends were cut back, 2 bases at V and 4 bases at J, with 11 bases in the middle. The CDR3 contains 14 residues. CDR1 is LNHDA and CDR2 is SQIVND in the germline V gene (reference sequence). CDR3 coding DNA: TGTGCCAGTAGTATAAGGGGGGGGATAGAGACCCAGTACTTC. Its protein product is CASSIRGGIETQYF.

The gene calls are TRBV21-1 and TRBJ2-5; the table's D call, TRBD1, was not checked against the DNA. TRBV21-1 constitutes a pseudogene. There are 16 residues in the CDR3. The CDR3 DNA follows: TGTGCCAGCAGCAAAGAGAAGGACAGGTGGGAGGAGACCCAGTACTTC. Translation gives CASSKEKDRWEETQYF.

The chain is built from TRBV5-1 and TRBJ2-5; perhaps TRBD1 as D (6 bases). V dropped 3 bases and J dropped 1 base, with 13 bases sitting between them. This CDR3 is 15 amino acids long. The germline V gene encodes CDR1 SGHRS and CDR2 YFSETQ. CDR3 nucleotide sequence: TGCGCCAGCAGCTCACAGGGTTGGGGCCAAGAGACCCAGTACTTC. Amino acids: CASSSQGWGQETQYF.

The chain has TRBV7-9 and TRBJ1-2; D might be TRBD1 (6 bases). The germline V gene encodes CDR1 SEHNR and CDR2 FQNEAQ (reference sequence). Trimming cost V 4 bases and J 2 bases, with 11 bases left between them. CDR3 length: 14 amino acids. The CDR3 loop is CASSYREGNYGYTF. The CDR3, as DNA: TGTGCCAGCAGCTACAGGGAGGGCAACTATGGCTACACCTTC.